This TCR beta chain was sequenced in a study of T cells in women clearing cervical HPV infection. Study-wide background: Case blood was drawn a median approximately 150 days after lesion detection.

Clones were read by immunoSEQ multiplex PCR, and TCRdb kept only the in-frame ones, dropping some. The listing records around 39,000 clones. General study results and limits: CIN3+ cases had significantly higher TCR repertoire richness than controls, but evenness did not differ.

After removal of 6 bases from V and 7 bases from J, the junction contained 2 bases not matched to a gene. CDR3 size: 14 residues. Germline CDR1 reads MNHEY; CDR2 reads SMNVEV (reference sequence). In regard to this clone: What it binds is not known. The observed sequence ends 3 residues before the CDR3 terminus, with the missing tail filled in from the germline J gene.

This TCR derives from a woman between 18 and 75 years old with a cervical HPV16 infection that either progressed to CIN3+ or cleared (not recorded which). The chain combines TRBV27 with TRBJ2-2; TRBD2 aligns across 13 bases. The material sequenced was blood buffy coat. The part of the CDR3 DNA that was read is TGTGCCAGCAGACTAGCGGGAGGGGACGGGGAG. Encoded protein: CASRLAGGDGE. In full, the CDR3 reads CASRLAGGDGELFF.